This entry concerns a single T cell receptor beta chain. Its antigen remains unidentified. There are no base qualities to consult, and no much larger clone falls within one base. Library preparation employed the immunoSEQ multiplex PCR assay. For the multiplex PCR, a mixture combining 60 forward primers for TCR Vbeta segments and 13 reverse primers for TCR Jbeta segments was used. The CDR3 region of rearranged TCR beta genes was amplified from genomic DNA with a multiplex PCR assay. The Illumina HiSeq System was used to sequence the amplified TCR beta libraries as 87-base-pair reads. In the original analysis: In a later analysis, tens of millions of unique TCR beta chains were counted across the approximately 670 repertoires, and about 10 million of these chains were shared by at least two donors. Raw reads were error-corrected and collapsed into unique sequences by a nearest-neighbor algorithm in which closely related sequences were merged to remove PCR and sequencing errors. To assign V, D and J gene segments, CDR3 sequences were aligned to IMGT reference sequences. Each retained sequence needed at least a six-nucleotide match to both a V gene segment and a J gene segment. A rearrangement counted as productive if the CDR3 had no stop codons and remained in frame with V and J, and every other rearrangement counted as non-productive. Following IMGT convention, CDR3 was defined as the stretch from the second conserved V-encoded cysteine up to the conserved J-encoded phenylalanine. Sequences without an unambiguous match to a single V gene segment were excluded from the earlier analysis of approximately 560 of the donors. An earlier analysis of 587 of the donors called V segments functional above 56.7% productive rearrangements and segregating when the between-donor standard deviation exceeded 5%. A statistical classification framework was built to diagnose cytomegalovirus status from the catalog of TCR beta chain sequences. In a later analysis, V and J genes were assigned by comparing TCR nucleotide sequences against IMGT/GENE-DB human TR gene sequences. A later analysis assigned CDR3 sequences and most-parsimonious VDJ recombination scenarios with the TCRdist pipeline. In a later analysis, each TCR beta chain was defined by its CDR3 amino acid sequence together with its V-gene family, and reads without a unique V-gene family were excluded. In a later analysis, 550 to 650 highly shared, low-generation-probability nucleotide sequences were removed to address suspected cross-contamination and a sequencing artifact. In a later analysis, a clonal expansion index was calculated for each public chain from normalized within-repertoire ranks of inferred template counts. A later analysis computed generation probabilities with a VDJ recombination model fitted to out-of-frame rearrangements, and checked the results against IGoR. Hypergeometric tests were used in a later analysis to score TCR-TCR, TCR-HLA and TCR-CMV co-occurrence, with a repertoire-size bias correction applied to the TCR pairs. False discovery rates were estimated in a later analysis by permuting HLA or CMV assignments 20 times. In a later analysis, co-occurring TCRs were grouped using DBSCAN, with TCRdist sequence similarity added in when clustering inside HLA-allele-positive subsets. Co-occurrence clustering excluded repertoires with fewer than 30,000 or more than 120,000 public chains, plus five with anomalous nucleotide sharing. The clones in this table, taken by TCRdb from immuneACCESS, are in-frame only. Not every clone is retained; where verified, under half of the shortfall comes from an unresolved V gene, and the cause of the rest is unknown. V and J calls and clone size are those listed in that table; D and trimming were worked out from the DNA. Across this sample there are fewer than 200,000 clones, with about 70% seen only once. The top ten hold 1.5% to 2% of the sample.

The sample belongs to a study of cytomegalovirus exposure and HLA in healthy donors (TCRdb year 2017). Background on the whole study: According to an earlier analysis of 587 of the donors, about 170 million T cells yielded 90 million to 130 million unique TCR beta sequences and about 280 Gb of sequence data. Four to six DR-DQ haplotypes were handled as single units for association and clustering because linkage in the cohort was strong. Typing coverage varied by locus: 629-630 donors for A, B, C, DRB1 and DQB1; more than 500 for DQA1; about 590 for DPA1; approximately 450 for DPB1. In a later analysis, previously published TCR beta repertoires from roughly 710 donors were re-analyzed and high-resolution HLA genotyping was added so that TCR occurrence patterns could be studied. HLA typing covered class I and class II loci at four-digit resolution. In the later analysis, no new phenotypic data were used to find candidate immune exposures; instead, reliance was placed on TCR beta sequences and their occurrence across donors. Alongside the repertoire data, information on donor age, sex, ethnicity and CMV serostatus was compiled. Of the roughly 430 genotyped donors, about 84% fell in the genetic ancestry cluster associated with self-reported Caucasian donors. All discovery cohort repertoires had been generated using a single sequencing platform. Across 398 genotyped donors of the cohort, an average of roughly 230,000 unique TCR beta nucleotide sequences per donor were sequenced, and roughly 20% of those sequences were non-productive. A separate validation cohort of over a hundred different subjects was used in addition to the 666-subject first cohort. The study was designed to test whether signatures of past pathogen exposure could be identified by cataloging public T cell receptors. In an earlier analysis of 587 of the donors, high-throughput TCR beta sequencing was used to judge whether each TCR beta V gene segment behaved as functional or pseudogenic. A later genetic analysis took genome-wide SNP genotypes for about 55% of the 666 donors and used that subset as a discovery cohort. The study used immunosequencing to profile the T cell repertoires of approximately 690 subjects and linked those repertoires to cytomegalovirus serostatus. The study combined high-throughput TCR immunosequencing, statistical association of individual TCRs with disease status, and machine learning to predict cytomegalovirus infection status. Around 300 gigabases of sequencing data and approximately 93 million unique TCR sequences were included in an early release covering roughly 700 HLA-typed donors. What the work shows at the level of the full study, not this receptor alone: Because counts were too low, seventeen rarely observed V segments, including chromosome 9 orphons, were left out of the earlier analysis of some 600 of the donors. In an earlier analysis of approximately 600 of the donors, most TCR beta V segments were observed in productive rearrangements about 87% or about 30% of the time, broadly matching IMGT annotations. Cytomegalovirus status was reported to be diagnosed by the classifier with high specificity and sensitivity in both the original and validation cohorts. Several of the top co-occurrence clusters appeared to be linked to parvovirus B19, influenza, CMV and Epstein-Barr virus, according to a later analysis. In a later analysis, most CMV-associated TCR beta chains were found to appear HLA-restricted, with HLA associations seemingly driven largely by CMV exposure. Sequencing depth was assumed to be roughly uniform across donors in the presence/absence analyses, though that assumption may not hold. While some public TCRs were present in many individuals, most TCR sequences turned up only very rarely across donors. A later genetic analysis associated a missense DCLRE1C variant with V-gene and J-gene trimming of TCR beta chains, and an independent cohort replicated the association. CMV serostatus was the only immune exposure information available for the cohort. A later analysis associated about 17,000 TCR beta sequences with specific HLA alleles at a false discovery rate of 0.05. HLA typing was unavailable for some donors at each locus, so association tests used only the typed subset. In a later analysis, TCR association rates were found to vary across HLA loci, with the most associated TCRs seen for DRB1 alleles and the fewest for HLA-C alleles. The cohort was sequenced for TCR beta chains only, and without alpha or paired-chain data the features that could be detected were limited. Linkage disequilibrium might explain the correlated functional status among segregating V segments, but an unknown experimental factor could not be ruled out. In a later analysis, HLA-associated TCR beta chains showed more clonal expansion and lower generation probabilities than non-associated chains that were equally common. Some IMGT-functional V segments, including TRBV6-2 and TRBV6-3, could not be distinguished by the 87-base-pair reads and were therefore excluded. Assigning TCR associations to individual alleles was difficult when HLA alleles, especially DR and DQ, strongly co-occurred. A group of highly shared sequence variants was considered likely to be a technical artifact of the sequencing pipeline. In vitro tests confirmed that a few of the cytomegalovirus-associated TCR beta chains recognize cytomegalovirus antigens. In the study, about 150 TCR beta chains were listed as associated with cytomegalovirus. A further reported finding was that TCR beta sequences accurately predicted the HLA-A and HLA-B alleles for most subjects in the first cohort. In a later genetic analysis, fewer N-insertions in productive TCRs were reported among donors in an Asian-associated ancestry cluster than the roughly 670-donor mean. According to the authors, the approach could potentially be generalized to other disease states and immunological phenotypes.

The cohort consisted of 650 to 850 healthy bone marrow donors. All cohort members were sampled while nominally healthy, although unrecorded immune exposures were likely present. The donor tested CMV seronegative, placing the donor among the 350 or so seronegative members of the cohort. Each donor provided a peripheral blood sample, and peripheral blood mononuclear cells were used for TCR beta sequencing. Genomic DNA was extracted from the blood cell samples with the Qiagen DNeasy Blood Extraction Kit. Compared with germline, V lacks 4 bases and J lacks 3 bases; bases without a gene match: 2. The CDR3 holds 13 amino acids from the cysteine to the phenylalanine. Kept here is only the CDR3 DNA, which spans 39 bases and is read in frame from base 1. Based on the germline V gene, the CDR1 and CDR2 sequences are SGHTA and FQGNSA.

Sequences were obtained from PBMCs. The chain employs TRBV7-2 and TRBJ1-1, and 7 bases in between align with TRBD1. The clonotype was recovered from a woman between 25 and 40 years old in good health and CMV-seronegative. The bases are TGTGCCAGCAGCTATGACAGGGACACTGAAGCTTTCTTT. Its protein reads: CASSYDRDTEAFF.